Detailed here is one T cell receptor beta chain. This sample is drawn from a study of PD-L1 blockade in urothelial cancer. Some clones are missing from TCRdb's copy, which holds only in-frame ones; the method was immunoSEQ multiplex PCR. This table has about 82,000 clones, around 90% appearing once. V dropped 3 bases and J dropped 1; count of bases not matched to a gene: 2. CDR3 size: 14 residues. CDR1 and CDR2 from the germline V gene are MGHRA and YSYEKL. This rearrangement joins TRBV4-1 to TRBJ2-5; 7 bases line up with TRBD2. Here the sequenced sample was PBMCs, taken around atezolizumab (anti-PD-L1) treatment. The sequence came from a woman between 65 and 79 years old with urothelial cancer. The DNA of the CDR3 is TGCGCCAGCAGCCAGGGCGGGGGCCAAGAGACCCAGTACTTC. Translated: CASSQGGGQETQYF.